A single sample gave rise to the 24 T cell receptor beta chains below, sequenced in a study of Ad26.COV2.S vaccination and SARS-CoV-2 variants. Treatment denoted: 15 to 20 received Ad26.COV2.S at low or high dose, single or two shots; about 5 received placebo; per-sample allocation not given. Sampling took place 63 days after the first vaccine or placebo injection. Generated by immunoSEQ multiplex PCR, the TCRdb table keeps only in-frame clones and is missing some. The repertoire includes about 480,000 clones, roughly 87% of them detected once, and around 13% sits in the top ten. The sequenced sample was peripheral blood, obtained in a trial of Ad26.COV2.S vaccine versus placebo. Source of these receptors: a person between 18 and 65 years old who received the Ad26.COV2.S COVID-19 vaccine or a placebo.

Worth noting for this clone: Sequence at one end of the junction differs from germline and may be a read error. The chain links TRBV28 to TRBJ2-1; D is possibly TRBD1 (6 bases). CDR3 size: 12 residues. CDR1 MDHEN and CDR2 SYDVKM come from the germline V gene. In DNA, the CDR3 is TGTGCCAGCAGTGGAACCGGGACATTAATTATCTTC. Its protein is CASSGTGTLIIF.

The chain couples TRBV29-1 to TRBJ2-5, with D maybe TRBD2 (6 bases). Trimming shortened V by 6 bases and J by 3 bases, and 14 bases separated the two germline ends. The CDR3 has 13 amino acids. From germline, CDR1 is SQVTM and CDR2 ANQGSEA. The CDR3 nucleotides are TGCAGCGTGGAGGGACTCCCAGAAGAGACCCAGTACTTC. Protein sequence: CSVEGLPEETQYF.

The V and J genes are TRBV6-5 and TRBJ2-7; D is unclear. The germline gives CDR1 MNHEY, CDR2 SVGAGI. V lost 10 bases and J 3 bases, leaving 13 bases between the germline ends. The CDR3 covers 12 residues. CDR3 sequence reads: CATELPSYEQYF. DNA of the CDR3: TGTGCCACCGAACTACCGAGCTACGAGCAGTACTTC.

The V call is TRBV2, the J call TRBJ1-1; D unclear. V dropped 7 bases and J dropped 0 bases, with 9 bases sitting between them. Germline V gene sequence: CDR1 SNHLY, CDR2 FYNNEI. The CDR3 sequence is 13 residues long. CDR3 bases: TGTGCCAGCACCCGTAAGGTGAACACTGAAGCTTTCTTT. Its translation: CASTRKVNTEAFF.

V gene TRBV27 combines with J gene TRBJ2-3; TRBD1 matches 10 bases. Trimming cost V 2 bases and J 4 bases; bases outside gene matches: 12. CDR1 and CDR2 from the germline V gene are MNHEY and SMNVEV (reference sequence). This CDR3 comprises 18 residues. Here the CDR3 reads CASSLPNPGQGRPDTQYF. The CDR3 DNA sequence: TGTGCCAGCAGTTTACCGAATCCGGGACAGGGGCGCCCAGATACGCAGTATTTT.

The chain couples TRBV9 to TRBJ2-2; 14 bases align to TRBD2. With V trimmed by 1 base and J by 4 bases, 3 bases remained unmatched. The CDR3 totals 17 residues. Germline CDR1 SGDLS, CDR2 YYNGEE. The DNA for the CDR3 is TGTGCCAGCAGCGTAAGGACTAGCGGGAGGAGCACCGGGGAGCTGTTTTTT. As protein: CASSVRTSGRSTGELFF.

The CDR3 coding sequence is TGTGCCAGCAGTTTACCTGGAACCCGTGGCTACTTC. Translation: CASSLPGTRGYF. The rearrangement uses TRBV28 and TRBJ2-5, with D unclear. Germline V lookup: CDR1 MDHEN, CDR2 SYDVKM. The CDR3 totals 12 residues. Deletions cut 2 bases from V and 14 bases from J, with 15 bases between.

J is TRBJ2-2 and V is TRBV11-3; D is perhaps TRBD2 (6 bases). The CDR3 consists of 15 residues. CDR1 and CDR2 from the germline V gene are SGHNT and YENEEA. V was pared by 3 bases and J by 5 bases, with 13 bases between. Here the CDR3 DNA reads TGTGCCAGCAGCTTTCGGGGAGGAGAAACCGGGGAGCTGTTTTTT. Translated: CASSFRGGETGELFF. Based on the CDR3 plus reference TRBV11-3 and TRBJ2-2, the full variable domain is EAGVVQSPRYKIIEKKQPVAFWCNPISGHNTLYWYLQNLGQGPELLIRYENEEAVDDSQLPKDRFSAERLKGVDSTLKIQPAELGDSAVYLCASSFRGGETGELFFGEGSRLTVL.

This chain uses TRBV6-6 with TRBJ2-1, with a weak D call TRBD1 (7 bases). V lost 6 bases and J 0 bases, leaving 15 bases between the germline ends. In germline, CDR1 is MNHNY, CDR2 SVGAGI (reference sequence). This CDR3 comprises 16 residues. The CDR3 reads CASREEGASSYNEQFF. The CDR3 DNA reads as TGTGCCAGCAGGGAGGAGGGGGCAAGCTCCTACAATGAGCAGTTCTTC.

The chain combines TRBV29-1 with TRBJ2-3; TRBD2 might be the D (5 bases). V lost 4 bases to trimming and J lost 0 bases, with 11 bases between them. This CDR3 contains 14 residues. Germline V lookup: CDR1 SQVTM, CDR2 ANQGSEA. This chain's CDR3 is CSVGRRTSTDTQYF. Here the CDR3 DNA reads TGCAGCGTTGGGAGGAGGACTAGCACAGATACGCAGTATTTT.

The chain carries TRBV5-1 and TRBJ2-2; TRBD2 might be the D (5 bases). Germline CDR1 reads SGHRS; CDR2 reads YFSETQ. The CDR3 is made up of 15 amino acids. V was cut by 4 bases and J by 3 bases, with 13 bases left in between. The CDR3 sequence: CASSLPPGDTGELFF. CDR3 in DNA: TGCGCCAGCAGCCTCCCCCCCGGGGACACCGGGGAGCTGTTTTTT.

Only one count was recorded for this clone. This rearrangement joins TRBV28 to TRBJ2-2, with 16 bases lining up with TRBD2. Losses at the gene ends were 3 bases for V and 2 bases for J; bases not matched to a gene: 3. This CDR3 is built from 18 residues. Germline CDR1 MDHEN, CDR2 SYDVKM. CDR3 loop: CASSLGLAGGPNTGELFF. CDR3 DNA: TGTGCCAGCAGTTTGGGACTAGCGGGAGGGCCTAACACCGGGGAGCTGTTTTTT.

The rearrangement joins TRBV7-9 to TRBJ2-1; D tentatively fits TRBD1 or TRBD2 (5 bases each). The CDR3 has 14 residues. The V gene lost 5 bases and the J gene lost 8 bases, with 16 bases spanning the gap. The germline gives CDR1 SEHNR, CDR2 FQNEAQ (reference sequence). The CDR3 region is CASSTGPQVYEQFF. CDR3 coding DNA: TGTGCCAGCAGCACGGGACCCCAAGTCTATGAGCAGTTCTTC. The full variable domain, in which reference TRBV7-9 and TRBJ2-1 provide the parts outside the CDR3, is DTGVSQNPRHKITKRGQNVTFRCDPISEHNRLYWYRQTLGQGPEFLTYFQNEAQLEKSRLLSDRFSAERPKGSFSTLEIQRTEQGDSAMYLCASSTGPQVYEQFFGPGTRLTVL.

The CDR3 sequence: CASSLGDFSGNTIYF. DNA for the CDR3: TGCGCCAGCAGCTTGGGGGACTTCTCTGGAAACACCATATATTTT. The chain employs TRBV5-1 and TRBJ1-3; D may be TRBD1 (5 bases). The ends were cut back, 0 bases at V and 0 bases at J, with 7 bases in the middle. Germline V gives CDR1 SGHRS, CDR2 YFSETQ. This CDR3 has 15 residues.

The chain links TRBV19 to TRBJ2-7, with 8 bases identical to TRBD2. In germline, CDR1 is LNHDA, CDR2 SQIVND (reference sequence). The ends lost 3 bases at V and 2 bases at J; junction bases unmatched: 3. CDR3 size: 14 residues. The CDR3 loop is CASSMAGGPYEQYF. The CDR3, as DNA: TGTGCCAGTAGTATGGCGGGAGGCCCCTACGAGCAGTACTTC.

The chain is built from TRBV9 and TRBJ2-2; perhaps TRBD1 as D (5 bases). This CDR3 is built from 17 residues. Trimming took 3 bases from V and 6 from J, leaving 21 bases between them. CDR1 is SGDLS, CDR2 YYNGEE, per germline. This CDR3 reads CASSAAKTVTYAGELFF. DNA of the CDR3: TGTGCCAGCAGCGCCGCCAAGACAGTGACGTACGCCGGGGAGCTGTTTTTT.

The CDR3: CASSMALNYGYTF. In DNA form, the CDR3 reads TGTGCCAGTAGTATGGCCCTAAACTATGGCTACACCTTC. The chain has TRBV19 and TRBJ1-2; D not resolved. CDR3 length: 13 amino acids. The germline V gene encodes CDR1 LNHDA and CDR2 SQIVND (reference sequence). Trimming took 3 bases from V and 2 from J, leaving 7 bases between them.

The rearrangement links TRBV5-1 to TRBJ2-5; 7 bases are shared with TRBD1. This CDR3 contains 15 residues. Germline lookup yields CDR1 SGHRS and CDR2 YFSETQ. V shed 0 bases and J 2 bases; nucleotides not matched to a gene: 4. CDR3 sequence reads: CASSLGQGMQETQYF. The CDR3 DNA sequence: TGCGCCAGCAGCTTGGGACAGGGAATGCAAGAGACCCAGTACTTC.

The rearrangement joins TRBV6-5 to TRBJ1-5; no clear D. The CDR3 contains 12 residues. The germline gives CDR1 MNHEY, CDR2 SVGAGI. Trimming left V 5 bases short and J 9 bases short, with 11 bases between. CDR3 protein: CASSNPLGPQHF. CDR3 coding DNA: TGTGCCAGCAGTAACCCCCTTGGGCCCCAGCATTTT.

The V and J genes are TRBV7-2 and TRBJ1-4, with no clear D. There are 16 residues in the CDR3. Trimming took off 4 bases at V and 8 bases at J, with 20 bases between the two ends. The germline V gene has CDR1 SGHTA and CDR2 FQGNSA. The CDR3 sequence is CASSSHRPRVGEKLFF. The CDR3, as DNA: TGTGCCAGCAGCTCCCACCGTCCTAGGGTTGGGGAAAAACTGTTTTTT. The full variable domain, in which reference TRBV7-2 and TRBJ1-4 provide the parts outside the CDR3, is GAGVSQSPSNKVTEKGKDVELRCDPISGHTALYWYRQSLGQGLEFLIYFQGNSAPDKSGLPSDRFSAERTGGSVSTLTIQRTQQEDSAVYLCASSSHRPRVGEKLFFGSGTQLSVL.

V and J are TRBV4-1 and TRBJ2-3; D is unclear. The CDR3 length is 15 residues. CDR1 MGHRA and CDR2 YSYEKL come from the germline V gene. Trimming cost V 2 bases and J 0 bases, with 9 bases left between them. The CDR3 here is CASSQWALSTDTQYF. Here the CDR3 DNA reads TGCGCCAGCAGCCAATGGGCTCTTAGCACAGATACGCAGTATTTT.

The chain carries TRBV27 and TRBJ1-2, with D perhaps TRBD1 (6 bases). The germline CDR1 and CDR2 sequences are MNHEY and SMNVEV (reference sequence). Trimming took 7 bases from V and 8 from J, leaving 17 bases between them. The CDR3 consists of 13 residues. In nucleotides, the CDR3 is TGTGCCAGCAACTTTGGAGGGGGAGACGGCTACACCTTC. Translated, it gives CASNFGGGDGYTF.

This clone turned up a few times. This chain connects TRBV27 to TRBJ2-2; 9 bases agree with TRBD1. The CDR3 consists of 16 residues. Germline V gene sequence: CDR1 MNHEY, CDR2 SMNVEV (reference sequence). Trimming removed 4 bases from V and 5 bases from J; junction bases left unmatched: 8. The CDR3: CASSSTGTGRTGELFF. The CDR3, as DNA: TGTGCCAGCAGTTCAACCGGGACAGGGAGGACCGGGGAGCTGTTTTTT.

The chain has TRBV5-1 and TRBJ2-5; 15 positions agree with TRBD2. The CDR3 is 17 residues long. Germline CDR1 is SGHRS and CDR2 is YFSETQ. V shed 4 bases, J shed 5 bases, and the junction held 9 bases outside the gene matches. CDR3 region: CASSRRTSGRAGETQYF. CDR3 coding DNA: TGCGCCAGCAGCCGACGGACTAGCGGGAGGGCCGGGGAGACCCAGTACTTC.